The 23 T cell receptor beta chains reported below all come from one sample, sequenced in a study of cytomegalovirus exposure and HLA in healthy donors. 13 Jbeta primers and 60 Vbeta primers were used for the PCR. Produced via immunoSEQ multiplex PCR; TCRdb's table is partial and in-frame only. The sample has 230,000 or so clones; around nine tenths are singletons. Sample: PBMCs. These receptors originate from a girl aged 2-10 years in good health and CMV-seronegative.

V gene TRBV27 combines with J gene TRBJ2-5; a possible D gene is TRBD2 (6 bases). CDR1 and CDR2 from the germline V gene are MNHEY and SMNVEV (reference sequence). The CDR3 totals 13 residues. The V and J ends lost 5 bases and 4 bases respectively, with 11 bases between them. The CDR3, as DNA: TGTGCCAGCAGTCAGACTAGTAGAGAGACCCAGTACTTC. Its translation is CASSQTSRETQYF.

J is TRBJ1-1 and V is TRBV6-5; D not resolved. Germline CDR1 reads MNHEY; CDR2 reads SVGAGI. CDR3 size: 13 residues. Trimming stripped 0 bases from V and 0 bases from J, with 2 bases between. As DNA, the CDR3 is TGTGCCAGCAGTTACTCTATGAACACTGAAGCTTTCTTT. The encoded protein is CASSYSMNTEAFF.

This clone was seen a few times. The V call is TRBV6-5, the J call TRBJ1-6; the D gene is possibly TRBD1 (6 bases). CDR3 length: 14 amino acids. V shed 2 bases and J shed 10 bases, with 12 bases lying between them. CDR1 MNHEY and CDR2 SVGAGI come from the germline V gene. CDR3 sequence (DNA): TGTGCCAGCAGTTACGGGGACATCCAGTCACCCCTCCACTTT. This encodes CASSYGDIQSPLHF.

The chain employs TRBV28 and TRBJ1-5; D not resolved. Germline CDR1 is MDHEN and CDR2 is SYDVKM. This CDR3 has 17 residues. With 7 bases removed from V and 3 bases from J, the gap between germline ends came to 22 bases. CDR3 sequence: CASISTWSQLNNQPQHF. The CDR3 DNA sequence: TGTGCCAGCATCTCGACATGGTCACAGTTGAACAATCAGCCCCAGCATTTT.

The gene calls are TRBV11-2 and TRBJ2-3, with TRBD2 identical over 13 bases. In germline, CDR1 is SGHAT, CDR2 FQNNGV. Trimming took 1 base from V and 3 from J; bases not matched to a gene: 4. CDR3 length equals 17 residues. The CDR3 nucleotides read TGTGCCAGCAGCTTAGTCTTACTAGCGGGAGGGACAGATACGCAGTATTTT. It yields the protein CASSLVLLAGGTDTQYF.

In its sample, this clone was seen a few times. The rearrangement uses TRBV11-1 and TRBJ1-1; D may be TRBD1 (5 bases). CDR1 and CDR2 from the germline V gene are SGHAT and FQDESV (reference sequence). The CDR3 length is 15 residues. Trimming left V 2 bases short and J 6 bases short, with 16 bases between. The CDR3 sequence: CASSLYLAQGAEAFF. The CDR3, as DNA: TGTGCCAGCAGCTTATACTTGGCCCAAGGGGCTGAAGCTTTCTTT.

V and J are TRBV4-1 and TRBJ1-1, with D possibly TRBD1 on 5 matching bases. Germline V gene data show CDR1 as MGHRA and CDR2 as YSYEKL. CDR3 length: 15 amino acids. The ends were cut back, 3 bases at V and 0 bases at J, with 11 bases in the middle. The CDR3 bases are TGCGCCAGCAGCCAGGACATTTTCATGAACACTGAAGCTTTCTTT. This gives the protein CASSQDIFMNTEAFF.

The chain couples TRBV5-1 to TRBJ1-5; D uncertain. V gave up 10 bases and J gave up 5 bases, with 16 bases separating them. CDR1 is SGHRS and CDR2 is YFSETQ in the germline V gene. The CDR3 loop spans 13 amino acids. CDR3 sequence (DNA): TGCGCCGAACCCCCGGTTTTCTATCAGCCCCAGCATTTT. Translation: CAEPPVFYQPQHF.

The rearrangement links TRBV7-8 to TRBJ2-7, with D possibly being TRBD1 (5 bases). Germline V CDR1 and CDR2: SGHVS, FQNEAQ. CDR3 length equals 14 residues. The V end lost 1 base, the J end lost 2 bases, and 9 bases lay between the germline ends. The CDR3 protein is CASSLERTTYEQYF. CDR3 sequence (DNA): TGTGCCAGCAGCTTAGAAAGGACAACCTACGAGCAGTACTTC.

The CDR3 loop reads CASSEPQIVNTEAFF. CDR3 nucleotide sequence: TGCGCCAGCAGTGAACCCCAAATAGTGAACACTGAAGCTTTCTTT. The rearrangement links TRBV10-2 to TRBJ1-1; D ambiguous. The V and J ends lost 3 bases and 0 bases respectively, with 11 bases between them. The germline V gene encodes CDR1 WSHSY and CDR2 SAAADI. This CDR3 spans 15 amino acids.

The DNA of the CDR3 is TGTGCCAGCAGCTTATTACAGCAACATTCACCCCTCCACTTT. It encodes CASSLLQQHSPLHF. This chain joins TRBV7-9 and TRBJ1-6, with D unresolved. Germline V gives CDR1 SEHNR, CDR2 FQNEAQ (reference sequence). CDR3 length equals 14 residues. The V end lost 2 bases, the J end lost 8 bases, and 10 bases lay between the germline ends.

The chain recombines TRBV2 with TRBJ1-1; no firm D call. The CDR3 covers 13 residues. V shed 6 bases and J shed 5 bases, with 13 bases lying between them. Germline V gene data show CDR1 as SNHLY and CDR2 as FYNNEI. The CDR3 nucleotides read TGTGCCAGCAGGGACTCCATAAGGACTGAAGCTTTCTTT. Translated, it gives CASRDSIRTEAFF.

This chain connects TRBV7-9 to TRBJ2-1; TRBD1 matches at 11 bases. This CDR3 has 15 residues. V shed 5 bases, J shed 0 bases, and the junction held 0 bases outside the gene matches. Germline CDR1 and CDR2: SEHNR and FQNEAQ (reference sequence). CDR3 protein: CASSGTGGSYNEQFF. The CDR3 region has the DNA TGTGCCAGCAGCGGGACAGGGGGCTCCTACAATGAGCAGTTCTTC.

This clone was observed a single time. V gene TRBV2 combines with J gene TRBJ1-2; 7 bases match TRBD1. The CDR3 runs to 13 residues. In germline, CDR1 is SNHLY, CDR2 FYNNEI. V lost 5 bases and J lost 6; bases outside the gene matches: 6. The CDR3 DNA follows: TGTGCCAGCAGTACTCAACAGGGGAATGGCTACACCTTC. It specifies CASSTQQGNGYTF.

The V gene is TRBV5-1, the J gene TRBJ1-1; D may be TRBD1 (5 bases). The germline V gene has CDR1 SGHRS and CDR2 YFSETQ. V lost 0 bases, J lost 8 bases, and 14 bases lay in between. CDR3 length: 14 amino acids. In nucleotides, the CDR3 is TGCGCCAGCAGCTTGGCCACTGTGACAGTAGAAGCTTTCTTT. Its protein is CASSLATVTVEAFF.

Here the CDR3 reads CASQADSMNEKLFF. As DNA, the CDR3 is TGTGCTTCCCAAGCGGACAGCATGAATGAAAAACTGTTTTTT. The rearrangement links TRBV10-3 to TRBJ1-4; possible D gene TRBD1, 6 bases. The CDR3 contains 14 residues. Germline CDR1 and CDR2: ENHRY and SYGVKD.

This clone has just one count. The chain links TRBV4-1 to TRBJ2-7; TRBD2 matches at 15 bases. Germline loops: CDR1 MGHRA, CDR2 YSYEKL. The V and J ends lost 0 bases and 0 bases, in that order; junction bases with no gene match: 9. This CDR3 has 20 amino acids. CDR3 residues: CASSQDGGLAGGGSSYEQYF. The CDR3 nucleotides are TGCGCCAGCAGCCAAGATGGGGGACTAGCGGGGGGCGGAAGCTCCTACGAGCAGTACTTC.

The chain has TRBV10-1 and TRBJ2-4; D is perhaps TRBD1 (5 bases). The CDR3 is made up of 14 amino acids. The V and J ends lost 9 bases and 5 bases respectively, with 17 bases between them. The V gene's germline CDR1 is WNHNN and CDR2 SYGVQD (reference sequence). The CDR3 here is CARLLRTRENIQYF. Here the CDR3 DNA reads TGCGCCAGGCTCCTCCGGACAAGGGAAAACATTCAGTACTTC.

The chain couples TRBV6-1 to TRBJ2-5; weak D call: TRBD1 (5 bases). Germline assignment: CDR1 MNHNS and CDR2 SASEGT. This CDR3 is built from 14 residues. V was pared by 5 bases and J by 5 bases, with 15 bases between. The CDR3 reads CASSSQGITETQYF. CDR3 DNA sequence: TGTGCCAGCAGTTCCCAGGGTATCACGGAGACCCAGTACTTC.

V is TRBV19 and J is TRBJ2-7, with TRBD2 identical over 8 bases. With 5 bases clipped from V and 6 bases from J, the junction kept 12 bases outside the gene matches. CDR1 LNHDA and CDR2 SQIVND come from the germline V gene (reference sequence). This CDR3 region has 15 residues. The CDR3 sequence is CASSPGGRAGGEQYF. For the CDR3, the DNA is TGTGCCAGTAGTCCCGGGGGACGGGCGGGGGGCGAGCAGTACTTC.

The rearrangement links TRBV13 to TRBJ2-3, with D perhaps TRBD1 (5 bases). V lost 5 bases and J lost 4, with 19 bases in between. The V gene's germline CDR1 is PRHDT and CDR2 FYEKMQ (reference sequence). This CDR3 has 16 residues. CDR3 nucleotide sequence: TGTGCCAGCAGCACCCGTCGGCAGGGATGGGCAGATACGCAGTATTTT. Translating gives CASSTRRQGWADTQYF.

The chain couples TRBV11-2 to TRBJ1-4; possible D gene TRBD1, 5 bases. With 1 base removed from V and 8 bases from J, the gap between germline ends came to 11 bases. The length of the CDR3 is 14 residues. Germline V CDR1 and CDR2: SGHAT, FQNNGV. This CDR3 is CASSLGAGNEKLFF. CDR3 bases: TGTGCCAGCAGCTTAGGTGCAGGGAACGAAAAACTGTTTTTT.

This rearrangement joins TRBV6-5 to TRBJ1-4; perhaps TRBD1 as D (6 bases). CDR1 and CDR2 (germline): MNHEY, SVGAGI. This CDR3 has 16 amino acids. The V and J ends lost 4 bases and 0 bases respectively, with 12 bases between them. The CDR3, as DNA: TGTGCCAGCAGTTTACGACAGGACGCAACTAATGAAAAACTGTTTTTT. Residues: CASSLRQDATNEKLFF.